The source of this T cell receptor (beta chain) is a study of blood T cell repertoires in COVID-19. Turning to the study itself: Collection of acute and convalescent COVID-19 samples took place in the United States, Italy and Spain. Nucleic acid was either cDNA or gDNA, and it came from T cells, B-cell-depleted T cells, or PBMCs.

In the original processing: Amplified reference gene primers provided the basis for estimating nucleated cell counts. Sequencing was performed with immunoSEQ multiplex PCR; in TCRdb, only in-frame clones are kept and a portion is missing. V and J calls and clone size are those listed in that table; D and trimming were worked out from the DNA. The repertoire holds about 84,000 clones, with 75% to 85% as singletons. The CDR3 runs 16 residues. The junction had 13 bases not matched to a gene; V was cut back by 2 bases and J by 6 bases. Germline CDR1 is SGHVT and CDR2 is SQSDAQ. The receptor was derived from an elderly woman with acute or convalescent COVID-19. Sequencing was carried out using peripheral blood. The chain joins TRBV7-4 to TRBJ2-7; 7 bases are a match to TRBD1. The chain's CDR3 is CASSLLAGTVLFEQYF. In DNA form, the CDR3 reads TGTGCCAGCAGCTTACTCGCCGGGACAGTTCTCTTCGAGCAGTACTTC.